Listed here are 8 T cell receptor beta chains from one sample, sequenced in a study of CD8 T cells in Susac syndrome. After extraction with the RNeasy kit, about 0.5 to 1 ug of the RNA was reverse transcribed using random hexamers. One entry per CDR3 protein, called by TCRdb with MiXCR from the immunoSEQ multiplex PCR reads. This table holds roughly 150,000 distinct CDR3 sequences, roughly 95% found once. The sequencing sample was made of CD4+ T cells from PBMCs. Receptors originate from a human donor with Susac syndrome.

V and J are TRBV5-1 and TRBJ1-2, with TRBD1 matching over 9 bases. The J segment lost 14 bases and the V segment lost 4 bases, leaving 12 bases of the junction unmatched. CDR3 length: 13 amino acids. Germline lookup yields CDR1 SGHRS and CDR2 YFSETQ. The CDR3 region has the DNA TGCGCCAGCAGCCCGGGACAGGGTGAAGGTTGGACCTTC. Translation gives CASSPGQGEGWTF.

The chain links TRBV6-6 to TRBJ2-4, with 8 nucleotides matching TRBD1. The ends lost 3 bases at V and 15 bases at J; junction bases unmatched: 10. The length of the CDR3 is 13 residues. Germline CDR1 reads MNHNY; CDR2 reads SVGAGI (reference sequence). The CDR3 DNA reads TGTGCCAGCAGTTATGTAAGAGTAGACAGGGGGTACTTC. Translating gives CASSYVRVDRGYF.

J is TRBJ2-7 and V is TRBV20-1, with 9 bases fitting TRBD1. The CDR3 sequence is 14 residues long. The J segment lost 3 bases and the V segment lost 5 bases, leaving 8 bases of the junction unmatched. Looked up from germline, CDR1 is DFQATT and CDR2 is SNEGSKA (reference sequence). For the CDR3, the DNA is TGCAGTGCTTCCCGGACAGGGGTTAACTACGAGCAGTACTTC. Encoded protein: CSASRTGVNYEQYF.

The V call is TRBV5-4, the J call TRBJ2-7, with 7 bases lining up with TRBD1. The ends lost 4 bases at V and 3 bases at J; junction bases unmatched: 7. This CDR3 comprises 14 residues. The germline V gene has CDR1 SGHNT and CDR2 YYREEE (reference sequence). DNA of the CDR3: TGTGCCAGCAGCATGCGACAGGGTATCTACGAGCAGTACTTC. This encodes CASSMRQGIYEQYF.

The chain has TRBV27 and TRBJ1-6; 7 nucleotides match TRBD1. Per germline, CDR1 MNHEY and CDR2 SMNVEV (reference sequence). CDR3 length equals 19 residues. The ends lost 0 bases at V and 1 base at J; junction bases unmatched: 9. The CDR3 loop is CASSLSIARGQSYNSPLHF. CDR3 nucleotide sequence: TGTGCCAGCAGTTTATCAATCGCGAGGGGGCAATCCTATAATTCACCCCTCCACTTT.

This rearrangement joins TRBV4-1 to TRBJ1-5; the D is unclear. With 4 bases removed from V and 2 bases from J, the gap between germline ends came to 12 bases. Germline V CDR1 and CDR2: MGHRA, YSYEKL. This CDR3 is built from 15 residues. The CDR3 sequence is CASSLSGVGNQPQHF. Here the CDR3 DNA reads TGCGCCAGCAGCCTTTCGGGAGTGGGCAATCAGCCCCAGCATTTT.

V usage is TRBV12-3 or TRBV12-4 and J usage is TRBJ2-5; unclear D gene. This CDR3 is built from 13 residues. Trimming took off 6 bases at V and 2 bases at J, with 10 bases between the two ends. Here the CDR3 reads CASSFLLQETQYF. CDR3 DNA: TGTGCCAGCAGCTTCCTACTACAAGAGACCCAGTACTTC.

J is TRBJ2-5 and V is TRBV29-1, with D possibly matching TRBD1 (5 bases). Trimming removed 1 base at V and 2 bases at J, with 11 bases between. Germline loops: CDR1 SQVTM, CDR2 ANQGSEA. This CDR3 contains 14 residues. The CDR3, as DNA: TGCAGCGTTGAAGTCAGGGTAGGGCAAGAGACCCAGTACTTC. It codes for CSVEVRVGQETQYF.